This is a list of T cell receptor beta chains from one sample in a study of CD8+ T cells in alopecia areata. Libraries were prepared by immunoSEQ multiplex PCR; TCRdb keeps only in-frame clonotypes and omits some of them. This sample carries some 120,000 clones, roughly 54% of them seen once, and the ten largest clones take 4.5%. The sequencing here drew on CD4+ T cells sorted from blood, taken at week 0. These receptors were taken from a human donor with alopecia areata. CDR3s include the opening cysteine and the closing phenylalanine or tryptophan. Each record gives: J gene, V gene, D gene, CDR3 protein. The D gene is left open where the match is weak.

TRBJ2-3	TRBV7-9	TRBD1	CASRDGQDNTDTQYF
TRBJ2-1	TRBV7-3	TRBD1	CASSLNPGQGPINEQFF
TRBJ2-3	TRBV5-1	.	CASSLGAGGSGPGTDTQYF
TRBJ2-1	TRBV9	.	CASSGDSCNEQFF
TRBJ2-7	TRBV6-5	.	CASTGRGTHEQYF
TRBJ1-1	TRBV5-1	.	CASSLSLVNYEAFF
TRBJ2-1	TRBV9	TRBD2	CASSVDPAGSRKFF
TRBJ1-1	TRBV5-6	.	CASSLPDTEAFF
TRBJ2-3	TRBV6-1	TRBD2	CASSSGLDPDTQYF
TRBJ1-1	TRBV7-9	.	CASSPLRNTEAFF
TRBJ1-2	TRBV29-1	TRBD1	CSVEAGQGAYGYTF
TRBJ2-2	TRBV4-2	TRBD1	CASSQGTGEKSGELFF
TRBJ2-7	TRBV6-5	TRBD2	CASSSGLAGYEQYF
TRBJ2-2	TRBV4-1	.	CASSRDGELFF
TRBJ2-2	TRBV6-6	TRBD2	CASSLQLAGFTGELFF
TRBJ1-1	TRBV4-3	.	CASSQVGLTTEAFF
TRBJ2-7	TRBV7-9	TRBD1	CASSNRRDRVAEQYF
TRBJ1-1	TRBV6-6	.	CASSHLSVGRDTEAFF
TRBJ1-6	TRBV5-1	.	CASSSTGGLRPLHF
TRBJ1-6	TRBV7-9	.	CAISTENSPLHF
TRBJ2-6	TRBV28	.	CASSSRGKGSGANVLTF
TRBJ2-1	TRBV29-1	TRBD2	CSVGLAGGTHLYNEQFF
TRBJ2-5	TRBV7-2	.	CASSLGRGGETQYF
TRBJ1-3	TRBV27	.	CASSPTWTRVGDTIYF
TRBJ1-2	TRBV2	.	CARGGLMKGYTF
TRBJ2-4	TRBV29-1	TRBD1	CSVATGALKNIQYF
TRBJ2-2	TRBV5-1	TRBD1	CASSEGQGDGELFF
TRBJ2-7	TRBV7-2	.	CASSPSGPYEQYF
TRBJ2-5	TRBV7-2	.	CASSLGVQETQYF
TRBJ2-7	TRBV6-5	.	CASSRTRFSYEQYF
TRBJ2-3	TRBV30	TRBD2	CAWSQTSGRGDTQYF
TRBJ2-4	TRBV19	TRBD2	CASSMMFSGVDIQYF
TRBJ2-7	TRBV7-2	.	CASSALYEQYF